Detailed here is one T cell receptor beta chain. Its specificity is unknown. This entry comes from a study of shared clonotypes between healthy human individuals. Study-level points and caveats: All-four-donor shared clonotypes had higher generation probabilities than non-shared clonotypes did.

Generated by immunoSEQ multiplex PCR, the TCRdb table keeps only in-frame clones and is missing some. In the table there are about 590,000 clones, 95% of which are singletons. In the naive CD8 group, cells lacked CD45RO and were positively selected for CCR7, so terminally differentiated effector memory CD45RA+ cells were left out. Trimming removed 3 bases at V and 7 bases at J, with 13 bases between. Germline V lookup: CDR1 SGHTS, CDR2 YDEGEE. The CDR3 runs 13 residues. This TCR was recovered from a woman aged 25 to 39 in good health. Sequenced sample: naive CD8+ T cells sorted from blood. The chain recombines TRBV5-8 with TRBJ1-1; D perhaps matches TRBD1 (5 bases). The DNA of the CDR3 is TGTGCCAGCAGCTCGGGGCGGAGGGTTGAAGCTTTCTTT. Translation gives CASSSGRRVEAFF.